Each of the 16 T cell receptor beta chains below was sequenced from the same sample in a study of T cells in Graves' hyperthyroidism and ophthalmopathy. Researchers amplified the TCR beta CDR3 regions from RNA transcripts. Using the HTBI primer set, a first-round RT-PCR was run on the TCR CDR3. Each CDR3 protein gets one entry after TCRdb re-called the multiplex PCR reads with MiXCR. The data show 800,000 or so distinct CDR3 sequences, roughly 40% seen once. Sequences were obtained from blood. The receptors originated from a man aged 18 to 29 with Graves' hyperthyroidism.

This clonotype was counted ten times or more. The chain combines TRBV24-1 with TRBJ1-2; no reliable D call. The CDR3 totals 11 residues. Trimming left V 3 bases short and J 5 bases short, with 3 bases between. The germline V gene has CDR1 KGHDR and CDR2 SFDVKD. Here the CDR3 reads CATSDGYGYTF. CDR3 nucleotide sequence: TGTGCCACCAGTGATGGTTATGGCTACACCTTC.

In its sample, this clonotype was seen a few times. The V and J genes are TRBV5-1 and TRBJ2-7; the match to TRBD1 covers 8 bases. The ends lost 2 bases at V and 6 bases at J; junction bases unmatched: 10. Germline V gives CDR1 SGHRS, CDR2 YFSETQ. This CDR3 spans 15 amino acids. CDR3 DNA: TGCGCCAGCAGCTTTGGGACAGGTCCCCTGGGCGAGCAGTACTTC. It yields the protein CASSFGTGPLGEQYF.

The chain employs TRBV5-1 and TRBJ2-5; 9 bases are shared with TRBD2. The CDR3 runs to 13 residues. Germline V gene sequence: CDR1 SGHRS, CDR2 YFSETQ. Trimming removed 4 bases from V and 12 bases from J; junction bases left unmatched: 10. The CDR3 loop is CASSTDIAGEEYF. CDR3 coding DNA: TGCGCCAGCAGCACAGATATAGCGGGAGAGGAGTACTTC.

This clonotype was recorded at least ten times. The chain links TRBV19 to TRBJ1-5, with D tentatively TRBD1 (5 bases). Germline lookup yields CDR1 LNHDA and CDR2 SQIVND (reference sequence). The CDR3 sequence is 16 residues long. V was pared by 5 bases and J by 1 base, with 15 bases between. This CDR3 reads CASSPRAGWSNQPQHF. The CDR3 coding sequence is TGTGCCAGTAGTCCTCGGGCAGGGTGGAGCAATCAGCCCCAGCATTTT.

This clonotype was seen ten or more times. The J gene is TRBJ2-7, the V gene TRBV4-1; D remains unclear. V shed 1 base and J shed 3 bases, with 7 bases lying between them. The CDR3 length is 13 residues. Germline CDR1 MGHRA, CDR2 YSYEKL. CDR3 nucleotides: TGCGCCAGCAGCCAAGTTGGCAGCTACGAGCAGTACTTC. Amino acids: CASSQVGSYEQYF.

Details on this clonotype: This may arise from a read error, as a much more abundant clone is one base away. The rearrangement uses TRBV12-3 or TRBV12-4 and TRBJ2-5; D might be TRBD1 (6 bases). The CDR3 contains 14 residues. The CDR3 is CASSLTGRGEAQYF. The CDR3 DNA is TGTGCCAGCAGTTTAACAGGGCGAGGAGAGGCCCAGTACTTC.

The chain joins TRBV7-8 to TRBJ2-5; D is ambiguous. Germline CDR1 and CDR2: SGHVS and FQNEAQ. The length of the CDR3 is 15 residues. V gave up 1 base and J gave up 1 base, with 10 bases separating them. The CDR3 DNA is TGTGCCAGCAGCTTAGATGCTACAGCCCAAGAGACCCAGTACTTC. Protein product: CASSLDATAQETQYF.

V usage is TRBV6-5 and J usage is TRBJ1-1; D unclear. There are 16 residues in the CDR3. Germline CDR1 MNHEY, CDR2 SVGAGI. The V end lost 4 bases, the J end lost 5 bases, and 20 bases lay between the germline ends. In nucleotides, the CDR3 is TGTGCCAGCAGTTCCACCCCCGCCCGGCGGAGGACTGAAGCTTTCTTT. Translated, it gives CASSSTPARRRTEAFF.

At least ten counts were recorded for this clonotype. One junction end disagrees with the germline gene, perhaps due to a read error. The chain combines TRBV7-2 with TRBJ2-2; D not certain. The germline gives CDR1 SGHTA, CDR2 FQGNSA. This CDR3 is built from 16 residues. CDR3 in amino acids: CACSWAWSPNTGELFF. CDR3 in DNA: TGTGCCTGCAGCTGGGCCTGGTCTCCGAACACCGGGGAGCTGTTTTTT.

The chain links TRBV19 to TRBJ1-2; 7 positions agree with TRBD1. The V segment lost 8 bases and the J segment 4 bases; nucleotides outside the gene matches: 16. CDR1 and CDR2 from the germline V gene are LNHDA and SQIVND (reference sequence). This CDR3 spans 16 amino acids. The CDR3 coding sequence is TGTGCCAGTGCGCCGGGGACAGCGAATCCAAGCTATGGCTACACCTTC. Translated, it gives CASAPGTANPSYGYTF.

V usage is TRBV7-9 and J usage is TRBJ1-4; TRBD1 is a possible D gene (5 bases). This CDR3 region has 14 residues. CDR1 is SEHNR and CDR2 is FQNEAQ in the germline V gene (reference sequence). V lost 4 bases and J 6 bases, leaving 12 bases between the germline ends. The CDR3, as DNA: TGTGCCAGCAGCTCGGCTCCGGGGGATGAAAAACTGTTTTTT. Protein sequence: CASSSAPGDEKLFF. Full variable domain (rest looked up from reference TRBV7-9 and TRBJ1-4): DTGVSQNPRHKITKRGQNVTFRCDPISEHNRLYWYRQTLGQGPEFLTYFQNEAQLEKSRLLSDRFSAERPKGSFSTLEIQRTEQGDSAMYLCASSSAPGDEKLFFGSGTQLSVL.

The chain uses TRBV6-5 and TRBJ2-3; 7 positions agree with TRBD2. The V gene's germline CDR1 is MNHEY and CDR2 SVGAGI. CDR3 length: 14 residues. The ends lost 5 bases at V and 2 bases at J; junction bases unmatched: 4. The CDR3 DNA follows: TGTGCCAGCAGTAGCCGGGACTACACAGATACGCAGTATTTT. Translating gives CASSSRDYTDTQYF.

This clonotype was seen repeatedly, ten times or more. J is TRBJ1-6 and V is TRBV2, with unresolved D. CDR1 and CDR2 (germline): SNHLY, FYNNEI. CDR3 size: 17 residues. The ends were cut back, 1 base at V and 0 bases at J, with 10 bases in the middle. The CDR3 DNA reads as TGTGCCAGCAGTGAAGAGCGGCAGAGCTCCTATAATTCACCCCTCCACTTT. Encoded protein: CASSEERQSSYNSPLHF. Full variable domain (outside the CDR3, taken from reference TRBV2 and TRBJ1-6): EPEVTQTPSHQVTQMGQEVILRCVPISNHLYFYWYRQILGQKVEFLVSFYNNEISEKSEIFDDQFSVERPDGSNFTLKIRSTKLEDSAMYFCASSEERQSSYNSPLHFGNGTRLTVT.

This clonotype was seen only once. The CDR3 nucleotides are TGCGCCAGCAGCCAAGATGAAGGATATGGCTACACCTTC. Residues: CASSQDEGYGYTF. The chain recombines TRBV4-3 with TRBJ1-2, with D hard to call. Germline loops: CDR1 LGHNA, CDR2 YSLEER. CDR3 size: 13 residues. V was pared by 0 bases and J by 5 bases, with 7 bases between.

Comment on this clonotype: The junction shows a germline mismatch at one end, possibly a read error. This rearrangement joins TRBV9 to TRBJ2-5, with TRBD1 matching over 10 bases. The germline V gene encodes CDR1 SGDLS and CDR2 YYNGEE. The CDR3 extends over 13 amino acids. The CDR3 loop reads CASSVGTGVTEYF. CDR3 in DNA: TGTGCCAGCAGCGTCGGGACAGGGGTGACCGAGTACTTC.

The V gene is TRBV7-2, the J gene TRBJ1-2, with D maybe TRBD1 (6 bases). The CDR3 extends over 14 amino acids. Germline lookup yields CDR1 SGHTA and CDR2 FQGNSA. The V and J ends lost 5 bases and 4 bases respectively, with 14 bases between them. In nucleotides, the CDR3 is TGTGCCAGCAGCCCTGGGGGCGTCGGCTATGGCTACACCTTC. Amino acids: CASSPGGVGYGYTF.